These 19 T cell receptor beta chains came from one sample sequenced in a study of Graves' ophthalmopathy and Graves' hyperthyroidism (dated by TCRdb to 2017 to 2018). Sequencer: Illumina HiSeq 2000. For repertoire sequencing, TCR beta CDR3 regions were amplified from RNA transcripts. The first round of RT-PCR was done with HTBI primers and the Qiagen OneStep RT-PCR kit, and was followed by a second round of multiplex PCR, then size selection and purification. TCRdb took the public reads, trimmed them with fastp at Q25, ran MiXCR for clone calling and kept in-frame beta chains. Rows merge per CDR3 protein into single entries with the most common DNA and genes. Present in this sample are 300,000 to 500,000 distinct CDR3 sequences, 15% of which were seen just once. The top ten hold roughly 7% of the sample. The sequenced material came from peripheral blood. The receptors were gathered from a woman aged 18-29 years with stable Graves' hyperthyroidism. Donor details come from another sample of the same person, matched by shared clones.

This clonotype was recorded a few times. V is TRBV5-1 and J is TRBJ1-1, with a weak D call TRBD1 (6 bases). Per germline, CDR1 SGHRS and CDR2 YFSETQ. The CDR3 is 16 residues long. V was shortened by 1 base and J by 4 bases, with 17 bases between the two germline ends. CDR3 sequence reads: CASSLWGAARSTEAFF. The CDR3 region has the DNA TGCGCCAGCAGCTTGTGGGGGGCAGCTCGATCCACTGAAGCTTTCTTT.

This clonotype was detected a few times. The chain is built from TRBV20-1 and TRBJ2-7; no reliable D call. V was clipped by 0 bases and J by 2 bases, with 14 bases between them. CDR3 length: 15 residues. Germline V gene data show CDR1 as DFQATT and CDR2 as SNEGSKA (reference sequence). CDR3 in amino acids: CSARDLQFETYEQYF. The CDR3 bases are TGCAGTGCTAGAGATCTGCAGTTTGAAACCTACGAGCAGTACTTC.

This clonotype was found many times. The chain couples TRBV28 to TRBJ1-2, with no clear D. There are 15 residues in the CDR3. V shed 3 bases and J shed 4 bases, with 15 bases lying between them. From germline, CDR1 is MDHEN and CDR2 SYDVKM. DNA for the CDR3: TGTGCCAGCAGTTTCCCTCCGTCGACTAGCTATGGCTACACCTTC. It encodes CASSFPPSTSYGYTF.

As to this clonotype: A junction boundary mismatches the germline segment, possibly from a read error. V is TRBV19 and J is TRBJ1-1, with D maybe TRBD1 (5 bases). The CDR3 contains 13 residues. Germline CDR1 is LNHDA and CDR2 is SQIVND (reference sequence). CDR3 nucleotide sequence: TGTACCAGTAATGACAGACGGAACACTGAAGCTTTCTTT. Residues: CTSNDRRNTEAFF.

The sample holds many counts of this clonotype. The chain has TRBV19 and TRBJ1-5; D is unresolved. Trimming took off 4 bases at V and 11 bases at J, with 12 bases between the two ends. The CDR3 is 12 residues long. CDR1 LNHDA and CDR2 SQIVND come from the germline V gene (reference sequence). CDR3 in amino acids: CASSTRDRAQHF. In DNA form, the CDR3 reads TGTGCCAGTAGTACCCGAGATCGGGCCCAGCATTTT.

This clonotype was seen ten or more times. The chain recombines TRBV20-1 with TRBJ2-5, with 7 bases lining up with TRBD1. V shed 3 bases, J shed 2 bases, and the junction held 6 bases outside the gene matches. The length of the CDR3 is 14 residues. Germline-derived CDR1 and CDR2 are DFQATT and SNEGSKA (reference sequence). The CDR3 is CSASPTGIQETQYF. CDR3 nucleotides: TGCAGTGCTAGTCCGACAGGGATTCAAGAGACCCAGTACTTC.

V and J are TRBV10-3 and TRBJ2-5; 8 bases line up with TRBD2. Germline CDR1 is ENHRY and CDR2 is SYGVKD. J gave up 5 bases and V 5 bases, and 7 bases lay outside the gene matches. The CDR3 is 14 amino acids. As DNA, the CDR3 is TGTGCCATCAGTAACGGGAGGGCCCGGGAGACCCAGTACTTC. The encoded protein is CAISNGRARETQYF.

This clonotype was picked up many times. CDR3 region: CASSVIGTSGYEQYF. The CDR3 DNA reads as TGTGCCAGCAGTGTAATCGGGACTAGCGGCTACGAGCAGTACTTC. The chain has TRBV6-1 and TRBJ2-7, with TRBD2 identical over 11 bases. V shed 4 bases, J shed 3 bases, and the junction held 5 bases outside the gene matches. Germline CDR1 is MNHNS and CDR2 is SASEGT. The CDR3 sequence is 15 residues long.

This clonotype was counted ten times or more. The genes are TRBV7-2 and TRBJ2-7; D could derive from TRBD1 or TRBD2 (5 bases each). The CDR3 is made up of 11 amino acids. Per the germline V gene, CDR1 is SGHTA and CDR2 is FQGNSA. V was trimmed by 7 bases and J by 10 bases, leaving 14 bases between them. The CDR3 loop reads CASTETGRQYF. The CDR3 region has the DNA TGTGCCAGCACCGAGACGGGACGCCAGTACTTC.

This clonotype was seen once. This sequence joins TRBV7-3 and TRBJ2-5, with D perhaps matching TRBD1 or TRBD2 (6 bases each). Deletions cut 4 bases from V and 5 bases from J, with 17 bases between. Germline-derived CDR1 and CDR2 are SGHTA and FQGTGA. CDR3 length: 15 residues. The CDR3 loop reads CASSSKAGGGETQYF. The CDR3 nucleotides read TGTGCCAGCAGCTCCAAGGCCGGGGGCGGGGAGACCCAGTACTTC.

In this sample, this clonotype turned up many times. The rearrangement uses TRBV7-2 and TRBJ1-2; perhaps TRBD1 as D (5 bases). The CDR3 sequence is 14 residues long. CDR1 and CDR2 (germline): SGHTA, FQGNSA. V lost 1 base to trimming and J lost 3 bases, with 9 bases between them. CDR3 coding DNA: TGTGCCAGCAGCTTAGTAGGCAGGGACTATGGCTACACCTTC. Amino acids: CASSLVGRDYGYTF.

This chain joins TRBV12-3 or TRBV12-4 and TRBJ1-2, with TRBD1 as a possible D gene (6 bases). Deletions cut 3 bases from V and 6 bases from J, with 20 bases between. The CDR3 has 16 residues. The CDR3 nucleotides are TGTGCCAGCAGTTTTAAACTCTTCGGGACACCTCATGGCTACACCTTC. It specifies CASSFKLFGTPHGYTF.

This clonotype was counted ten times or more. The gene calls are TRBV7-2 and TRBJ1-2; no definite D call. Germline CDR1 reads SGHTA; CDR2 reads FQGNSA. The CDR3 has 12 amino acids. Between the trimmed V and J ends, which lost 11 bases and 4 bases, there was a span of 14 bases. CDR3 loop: CASQGLSYGYTF. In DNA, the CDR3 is TGTGCCTCACAAGGGTTGAGCTATGGCTACACCTTC.

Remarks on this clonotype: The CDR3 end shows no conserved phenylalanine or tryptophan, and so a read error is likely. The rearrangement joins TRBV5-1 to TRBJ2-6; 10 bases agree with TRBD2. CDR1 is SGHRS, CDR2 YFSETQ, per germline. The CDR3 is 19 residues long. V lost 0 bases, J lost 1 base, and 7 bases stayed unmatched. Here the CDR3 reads CASSLVSGGPGSGANVLTV. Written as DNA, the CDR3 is TGCGCCAGCAGCTTGGTTAGCGGGGGGCCTGGATCTGGGGCCAACGTCCTGACTGTC.

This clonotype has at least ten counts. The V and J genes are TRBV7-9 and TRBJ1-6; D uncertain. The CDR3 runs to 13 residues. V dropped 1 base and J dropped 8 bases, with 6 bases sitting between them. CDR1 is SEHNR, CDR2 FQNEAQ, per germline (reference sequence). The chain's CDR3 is CASSLESYSPLHF. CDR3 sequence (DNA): TGTGCCAGCAGCTTAGAGAGTTATTCACCCCTCCACTTT. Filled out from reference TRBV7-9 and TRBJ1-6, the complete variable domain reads DTGVSQNPRHKITKRGQNVTFRCDPISEHNRLYWYRQTLGQGPEFLTYFQNEAQLEKSRLLSDRFSAERPKGSFSTLEIQRTEQGDSAMYLCASSLESYSPLHFGNGTRLTVT.

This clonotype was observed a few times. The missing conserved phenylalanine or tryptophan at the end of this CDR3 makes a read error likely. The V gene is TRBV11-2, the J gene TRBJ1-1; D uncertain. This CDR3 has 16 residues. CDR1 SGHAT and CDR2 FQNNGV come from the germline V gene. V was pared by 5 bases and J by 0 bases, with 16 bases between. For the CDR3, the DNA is TGTGCCAGCAGCAAGGGTCAGCCCCTAATGAACACTGAAGCTTTCCTT. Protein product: CASSKGQPLMNTEAFL.

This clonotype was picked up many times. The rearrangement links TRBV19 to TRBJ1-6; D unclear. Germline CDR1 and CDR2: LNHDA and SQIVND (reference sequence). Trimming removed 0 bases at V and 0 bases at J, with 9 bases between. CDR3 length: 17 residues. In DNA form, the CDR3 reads TGTGCCAGTAGTATAGAGATGAGGAGCTCCTATAATTCACCCCTCCACTTT. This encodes CASSIEMRSSYNSPLHF.

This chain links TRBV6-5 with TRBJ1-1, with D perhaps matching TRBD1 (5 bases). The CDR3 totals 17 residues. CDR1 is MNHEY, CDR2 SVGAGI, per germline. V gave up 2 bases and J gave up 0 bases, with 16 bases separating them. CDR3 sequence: CASSYQIDGHLNTEAFF. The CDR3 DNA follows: TGTGCCAGCAGTTACCAGATTGACGGACACTTGAACACTGAAGCTTTCTTT.

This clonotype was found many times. The DNA of the CDR3 is TGTGCCAGCAGCCCACTCTCTGCCGGGGCCGGGGAGCTGTTTTTT. Translated: CASSPLSAGAGELFF. This chain connects TRBV6-1 to TRBJ2-2; the D gene is possibly TRBD2 (5 bases). CDR1 is MNHNS, CDR2 SASEGT, per germline. CDR3 length: 15 residues. Between the trimmed V and J ends, which lost 6 bases and 6 bases, there was a span of 17 bases.